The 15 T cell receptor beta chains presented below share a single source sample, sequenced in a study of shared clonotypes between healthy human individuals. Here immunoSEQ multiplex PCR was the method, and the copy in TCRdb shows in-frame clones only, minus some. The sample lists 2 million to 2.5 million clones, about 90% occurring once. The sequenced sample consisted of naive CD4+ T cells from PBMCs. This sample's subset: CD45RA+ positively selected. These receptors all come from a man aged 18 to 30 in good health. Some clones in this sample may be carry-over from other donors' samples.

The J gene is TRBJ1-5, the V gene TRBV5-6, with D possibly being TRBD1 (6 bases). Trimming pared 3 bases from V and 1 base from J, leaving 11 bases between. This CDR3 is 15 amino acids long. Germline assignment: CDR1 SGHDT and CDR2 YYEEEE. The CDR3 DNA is TGTGCCAGCAGCTCCTCTCAGGGGAGCAATCAGCCCCAGCATTTT. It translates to CASSSSQGSNQPQHF.

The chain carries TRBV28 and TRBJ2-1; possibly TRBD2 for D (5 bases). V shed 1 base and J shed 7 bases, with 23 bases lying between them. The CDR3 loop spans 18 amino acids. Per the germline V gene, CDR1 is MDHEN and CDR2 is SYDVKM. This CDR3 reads CASSLSAWGSLSGNEQFF. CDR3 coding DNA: TGTGCCAGCAGTTTATCGGCGTGGGGATCACTATCGGGGAATGAGCAGTTCTTC.

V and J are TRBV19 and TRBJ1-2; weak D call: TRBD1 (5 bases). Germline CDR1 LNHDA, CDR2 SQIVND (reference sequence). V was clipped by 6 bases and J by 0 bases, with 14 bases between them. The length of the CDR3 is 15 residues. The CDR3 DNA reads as TGTGCCAGTAGCCGACTTGGGACGGCTAACTATGGCTACACCTTC. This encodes CASSRLGTANYGYTF.

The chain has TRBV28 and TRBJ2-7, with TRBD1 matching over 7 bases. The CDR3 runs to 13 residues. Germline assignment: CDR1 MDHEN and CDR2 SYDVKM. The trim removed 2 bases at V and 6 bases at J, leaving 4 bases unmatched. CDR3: CASSLTGDAEQYF. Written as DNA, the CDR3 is TGTGCCAGCAGTTTAACAGGGGACGCCGAGCAGTACTTC.

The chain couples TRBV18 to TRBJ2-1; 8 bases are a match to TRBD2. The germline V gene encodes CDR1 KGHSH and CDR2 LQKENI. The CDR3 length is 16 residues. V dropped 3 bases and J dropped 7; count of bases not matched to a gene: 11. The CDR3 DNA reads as TGTGCCAGCTCACCTCCGAGCGGGAGCGTTAGAAATGAGCAGTTCTTC. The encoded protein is CASSPPSGSVRNEQFF.

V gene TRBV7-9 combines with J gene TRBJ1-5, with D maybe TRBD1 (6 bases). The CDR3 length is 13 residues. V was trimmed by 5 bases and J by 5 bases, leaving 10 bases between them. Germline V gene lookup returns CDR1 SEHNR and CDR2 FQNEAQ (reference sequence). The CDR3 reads CASSPSGDQPQHF. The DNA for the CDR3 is TGTGCCAGCAGCCCTTCAGGGGATCAGCCCCAGCATTTT.

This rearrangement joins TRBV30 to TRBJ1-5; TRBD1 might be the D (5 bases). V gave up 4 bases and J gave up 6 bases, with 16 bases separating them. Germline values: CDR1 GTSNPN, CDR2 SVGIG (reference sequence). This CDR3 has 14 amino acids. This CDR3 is CAWNPPGRFQPQHF. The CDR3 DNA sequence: TGTGCCTGGAATCCCCCAGGGAGGTTTCAGCCCCAGCATTTT.

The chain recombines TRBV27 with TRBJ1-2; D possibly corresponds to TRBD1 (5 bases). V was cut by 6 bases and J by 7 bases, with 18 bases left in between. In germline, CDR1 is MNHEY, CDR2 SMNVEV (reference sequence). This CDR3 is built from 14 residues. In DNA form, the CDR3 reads TGTGCCAGCAGCCCCCGGCGGGGGGGAGGTGGCTACACCTTC. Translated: CASSPRRGGGGYTF.

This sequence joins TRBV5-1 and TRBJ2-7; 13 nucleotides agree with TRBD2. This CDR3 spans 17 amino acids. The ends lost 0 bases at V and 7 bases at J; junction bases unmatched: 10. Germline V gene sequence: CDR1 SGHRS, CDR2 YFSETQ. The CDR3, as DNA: TGCGCCAGCAGCTTGGCTCCACTAGCGGGAGGGCCGAGGGAGCAGTACTTC. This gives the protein CASSLAPLAGGPREQYF.

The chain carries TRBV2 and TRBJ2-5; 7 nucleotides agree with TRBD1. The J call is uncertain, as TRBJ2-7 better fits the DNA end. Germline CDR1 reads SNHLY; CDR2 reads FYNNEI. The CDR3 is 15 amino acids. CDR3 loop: CASSVYRGPTYEQYF. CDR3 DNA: TGTGCCAGCAGCGTATACAGGGGCCCCACCTACGAGCAGTACTTC.

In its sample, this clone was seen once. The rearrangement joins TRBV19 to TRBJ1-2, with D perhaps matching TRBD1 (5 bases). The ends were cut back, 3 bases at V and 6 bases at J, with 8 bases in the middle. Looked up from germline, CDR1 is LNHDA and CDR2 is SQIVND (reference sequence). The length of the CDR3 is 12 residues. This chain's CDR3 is CASSIRDDGYTF. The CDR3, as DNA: TGTGCCAGTAGTATCAGGGATGATGGCTACACCTTC.

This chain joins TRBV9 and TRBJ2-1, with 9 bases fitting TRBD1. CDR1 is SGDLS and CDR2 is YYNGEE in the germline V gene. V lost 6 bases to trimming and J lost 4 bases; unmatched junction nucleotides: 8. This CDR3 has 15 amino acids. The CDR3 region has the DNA TGTGCCAGCACCCCCGGGACAGGGATATACAATGAGCAGTTCTTC. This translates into CASTPGTGIYNEQFF.

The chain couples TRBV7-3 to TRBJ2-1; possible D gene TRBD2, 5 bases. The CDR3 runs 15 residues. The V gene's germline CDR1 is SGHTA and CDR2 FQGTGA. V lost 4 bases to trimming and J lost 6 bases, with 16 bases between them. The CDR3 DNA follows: TGTGCCAGCAGCTACCAGTCGGGGTACGCCAATGAGCAGTTCTTC. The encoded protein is CASSYQSGYANEQFF.

The CDR3 DNA reads TGTGCCAGCAGTCCAGATTTTACCGGGTCTAGCGGCACAGATACGCAGTATTTT. Its translation: CASSPDFTGSSGTDTQYF. J is TRBJ2-3 and V is TRBV28; TRBD2 might be the D (6 bases). CDR3 length equals 18 residues. Germline V gene lookup returns CDR1 MDHEN and CDR2 SYDVKM. The V and J ends lost 5 bases and 1 base respectively, with 22 bases between them.

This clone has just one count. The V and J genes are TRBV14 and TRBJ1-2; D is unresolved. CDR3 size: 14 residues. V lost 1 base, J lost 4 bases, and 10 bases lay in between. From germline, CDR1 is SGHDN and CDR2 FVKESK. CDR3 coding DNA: TGTGCCAGCAGCCAAGGTGGGGATCCCTATGGCTACACCTTC. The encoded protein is CASSQGGDPYGYTF. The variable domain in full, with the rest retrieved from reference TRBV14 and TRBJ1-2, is EAGVTQFPSHSVIEKGQTVTLRCDPISGHDNLYWYRRVMGKEIKFLLHFVKESKQDESGMPNNRFLAERTGGTYSTLKVQPAELEDSGVYFCASSQGGDPYGYTFGSGTRLTVV.